The TCR beta chain under discussion was sequenced for a study of T cell responses to AZD1222 COVID-19 vaccine listed by TCRdb under 2021. Some background on the complete study: AZD1222 recipients whose second dose came at about 4 weeks and those whose second dose came at about 12 weeks were combined into one group, since spike-specific TCR depth and breadth did not differ between the two schedules. A total of over 230 trial participants underwent TCR sequencing, of whom 207 received two doses of AZD1222 and some 26 received two doses of the MenACWY control vaccine. Trial participants were enrolled by age into subgroups of 18-55, 56-69 and 70-plus years, and around 150, 28 and 57 TCR-sequenced participants, respectively, were included in these subgroups. Overall study results and their limits: Participants were mostly white British, with more females than males. The authors suggested clonal diversity may have been underestimated. Conclusions about previously exposed vaccinees are limited, since just five to seven AZD1222 recipients were seropositive for SARS-CoV-2 at baseline. Vaccine-associated CD4 TCRs spanned the whole spike protein, with dominant responses in regions 160-218 and 743-854. Because no day 14 peak-response samples were available, the repertoires could be characterized only after the peak T cell response. In the small 56-69-year group, the increase in depth fell short of significance, most likely because of low power. A significant rise in spike-specific TCR breadth and depth was observed after two AZD1222 doses relative to day 0 and relative to MenACWY recipients. Nearly half of unique spike-specific TCRs reportedly recognized epitopes outside regions mutated in the B.1.351 and B.1.1.7 variants.

In the case of this clone: Its specific antigen is unknown. Base qualities are missing; no much larger clone stands one base away.

The CDR3 regions of human TCRbeta chains were subjected to immunosequencing. On the study's bioinformatics: TCRs in the repertoires were compared against a reference library of SARS-CoV-2-specific TCRs that had been generated with the MIRA antigen-specificity platform. Breadth was defined as the fraction of unique TCRs that were SARS-CoV-2-associated. Depth was defined as the fraction of total T cells that were SARS-CoV-2-associated. Using the MIRA data, every spike-specific TCR was mapped to the spike region that the TCR reacted to and assigned to either a CD4 or a CD8 class. Log10-transformed breadth and depth values were compared by one-way ANOVA with Sidak's multiple comparisons tests. Held by TCRdb, this immuneACCESS table contains in-frame sequences only and omits some clones. Under half of the omission traces to an unresolved V gene where checked; the cause of the rest is unknown. V and J calls and clone size are given by that table; D and trimming were obtained from the DNA. For this sample there are about 100,000 clones; 70% to 90% appear just once. Together, the top ten hold about 2.9% of the sample.

Sample time point, as interpreted from the label and publication: baseline before first vaccination. Samples from vaccinated people were obtained from the UK trials COV001 and COV002, which included a single-blind randomized controlled phase 2/3 trial of AZD1222 (ChAdOx1 nCoV-19) in healthy adults. Trial participant PBMC samples were collected at day 0 and day 28 after the second dose for TCRbeta chain sequencing. Reading the germline V gene gives CDR1 MGHRA and CDR2 YSYEKL. Unmatched junction bases come to 9, with V trimmed by 2 bases and J by 7 bases. Its CDR3 holds 17 amino acids, cysteine through phenylalanine. The entry retains the CDR3 DNA only, 51 bases that are in frame from base 1.

The rearrangement combines TRBV4-1 with TRBJ1-6, with 9 bases aligning to TRBD1. The source was peripheral blood, collected on day 0 of AZD1222 vaccination. This TCR was recovered from an adult in good health. The CDR3 is CASSQPGTGSWNSPLHF. The nucleotide sequence is given as TGCGCCAGCAGCCAACCCGGGACAGGGTCATGGAATTCACCCCTCCACTTT.